This T cell receptor (beta chain) was retrieved from a study of blood T cell repertoires in COVID-19. On the study more broadly: Samples taken during acute and convalescent COVID-19 were collected in the United States, Italy and Spain. T cells, B-cell-depleted T cells, or PBMCs provided the cDNA or gDNA that served as material.

Profiled with immunoSEQ multiplex PCR; TCRdb holds only in-frame clones, not every one. Seen here are 200,000 or so clones, about nine tenths observed once, and the top ten hold about 6%. The CDR3 spans 14 residues. Deletions cut 1 base from V and 7 bases from J, with 8 bases between. From germline, CDR1 is SGHTA and CDR2 FQGTGA. The clonotype originates from an elderly man with acute or convalescent COVID-19. The gene calls are TRBV7-3 and TRBJ1-6; D is undetermined. Specimen: peripheral blood. The CDR3 sequence: CASSLKSLNSPLHF. In nucleotides, the CDR3 is TGTGCCAGCAGCTTAAAGTCCCTAAATTCACCCCTCCACTTT.